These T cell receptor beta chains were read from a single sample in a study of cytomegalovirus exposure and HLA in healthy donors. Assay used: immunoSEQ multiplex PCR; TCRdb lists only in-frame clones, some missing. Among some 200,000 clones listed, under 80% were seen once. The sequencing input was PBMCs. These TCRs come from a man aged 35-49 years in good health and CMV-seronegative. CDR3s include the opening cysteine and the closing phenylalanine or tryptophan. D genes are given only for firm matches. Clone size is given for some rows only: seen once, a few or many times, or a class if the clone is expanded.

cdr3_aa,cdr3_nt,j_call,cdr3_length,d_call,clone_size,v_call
CASRTEGTEAFF,TGTGCCAGCAGGACCGAGGGAACTGAAGCTTTCTTT,TRBJ1-1,12,NA,NA,TRBV6-6
CASRDRGYTGELFF,TGCGCCAGCCGGGACAGGGGGTACACCGGGGAGCTGTTTTTT,TRBJ2-2,14,TRBD1,NA,TRBV10-2
CASSPTSGYEQYF,TGTGCCAGCAGTCCGACTAGCGGCTACGAGCAGTACTTC,TRBJ2-7,13,TRBD2,NA,TRBV11-2
CASSTDGLAGLDTQYF,TGTGCCAGCTCAACGGACGGACTAGCGGGATTAGATACGCAGTATTTT,TRBJ2-3,16,TRBD2,few,TRBV18
CASSLGGLGGNTEAFF,TGTGCCAGCAGCTTAGGGGGTTTGGGGGGGAACACTGAAGCTTTCTTT,TRBJ1-1,16,NA,NA,TRBV7-3
CASSLDKRESYEQYF,TGTGCCAGCAGTTTAGATAAGCGGGAGTCCTACGAGCAGTACTTC,TRBJ2-7,15,TRBD2,NA,TRBV27
CASLLTGRQYF,TGTGCCAGCTTACTAACAGGGAGGCAGTACTTC,TRBJ2-7,11,NA,NA,TRBV6-1
CASSTGWAETQYF,TGTGCCAGTTCGACAGGATGGGCTGAGACCCAGTACTTC,TRBJ2-5,13,NA,NA,TRBV18
CASSPRPRQDYGYTF,TGTGCCAGCTCACCACGGCCCCGACAGGACTATGGCTACACCTTC,TRBJ1-2,15,NA,NA,TRBV18
CASTRLAENTGELFF,TGTGCCAGCACCCGACTAGCGGAGAACACCGGGGAGCTGTTTTTT,TRBJ2-2,15,TRBD2,NA,TRBV7-2
CASSRMAGNQPQHF,TGTGCCAGCAGCCGGATGGCAGGGAATCAGCCCCAGCATTTT,TRBJ1-5,14,NA,NA,TRBV14
CASSPGGLISQPQHF,TGTGCCAGCAGCCCCGGGGGACTTATCAGCCAGCCCCAGCATTTT,TRBJ1-5,15,NA,NA,TRBV7-2
CASSLRQAYEQYF,TGTGCCAGCAGCTTAAGACAGGCTTACGAGCAGTACTTC,TRBJ2-7,13,NA,NA,TRBV13
CASSLSGTSGVDEQFF,TGTGCCAGCAGTTTATCGGGGACTAGCGGGGTGGATGAGCAGTTCTTC,TRBJ2-1,16,TRBD2,NA,TRBV27
CASSSSETQYF,TGTGCCAGCAGCTCCTCGGAGACCCAGTACTTC,TRBJ2-5,11,NA,NA,TRBV11-2
CASRGGLHEKLFF,TGTGCCAGCAGGGGAGGGCTGCATGAAAAACTGTTTTTT,TRBJ1-4,13,NA,NA,TRBV28
CASSLGQGEGEKLFF,TGCGCCAGCAGCTTGGGACAGGGGGAGGGTGAAAAACTGTTTTTT,TRBJ1-4,15,TRBD1,few,TRBV5-1
CASSLTGAGEKLFF,TGTGCCAGCAGTTTAACAGGGGCCGGTGAAAAACTGTTTTTT,TRBJ1-4,14,TRBD1,NA,TRBV28
CASSLAGGRGGELFF,TGTGCCAGCAGCTTAGCGGGGGGGCGGGGCGGGGAGCTGTTTTTT,TRBJ2-2,15,NA,NA,TRBV7-2
CASRTPGLAVYEQYF,TGTGCCAGCAGGACACCGGGACTAGCGGTCTACGAGCAGTACTTC,TRBJ2-7,15,TRBD2,NA,TRBV11-2
CASSQGQGTEAFF,TGCGCCAGCAGCCAGGGACAGGGGACTGAAGCTTTCTTT,TRBJ1-1,13,TRBD1,few,TRBV4-1
CASSQGRDHSYEQYF,TGTGCCAGCAGCCAAGGGCGGGACCATTCCTACGAGCAGTACTTC,TRBJ2-7,15,NA,NA,TRBV27
CASSEVRTGVGEQYF,TGTGCCAGCAGTGAAGTAAGAACAGGGGTAGGCGAGCAGTACTTC,TRBJ2-7,15,TRBD1,NA,TRBV6-1
CASSLEGALTYEQYF,TGCGCCAGCAGCTTGGAGGGGGCGTTGACCTACGAGCAGTACTTC,TRBJ2-7,15,TRBD1,NA,TRBV5-1
CASRKIAGGTGNEQFF,TGTGCCAGCAGAAAAATAGCGGGGGGGACCGGCAATGAGCAGTTCTTC,TRBJ2-1,16,TRBD2,few,TRBV11-2
CASSTSGGVLEQYF,TGTGCCAGCAGTACCTCCGGGGGAGTCTTAGAGCAGTACTTC,TRBJ2-7,14,NA,NA,TRBV28
CASSLVGQGGTGELFF,TGCGCCAGCAGCTTGGTTGGACAGGGGGGAACCGGGGAGCTGTTTTTT,TRBJ2-2,16,TRBD1,NA,TRBV5-1
CASSYQVPLSYEQYF,TGTGCCAGCAGTTACCAGGTCCCCCTCTCCTACGAGCAGTACTTC,TRBJ2-7,15,NA,NA,TRBV6-5
CASRRRTGDTGELFF,TGTGCCAGCAGGCGACGGACAGGGGATACCGGGGAGCTGTTTTTT,TRBJ2-2,15,TRBD1,NA,TRBV2